This T cell receptor beta chain was sequenced in a study of OX40 agonist ivuxolimab in advanced cancers. V lost 3 bases and J lost 4, with 12 bases in between. The length of the CDR3 is 14 residues. The germline gives CDR1 MNHEY, CDR2 SVGAGI. The data were produced by immunoSEQ multiplex PCR, yet TCRdb's version contains in-frame clones alone and is incomplete. The sample shows roughly 72,000 clones, 85% to 95% of them seen only once. Source: CD4+ or CD8+ T cells sorted from blood, taken in a trial of the OX40 agonist ivuxolimab. The chain carries TRBV6-5 and TRBJ1-1, with D maybe TRBD1 (6 bases). The sequence was collected from an adult with an advanced solid tumor such as melanoma, head and neck, liver or kidney cancer. CDR3 in amino acids: CASSYAGEGTEAFF. DNA for the CDR3: TGTGCCAGCAGTTATGCAGGGGAGGGCACTGAAGCTTTCTTT.